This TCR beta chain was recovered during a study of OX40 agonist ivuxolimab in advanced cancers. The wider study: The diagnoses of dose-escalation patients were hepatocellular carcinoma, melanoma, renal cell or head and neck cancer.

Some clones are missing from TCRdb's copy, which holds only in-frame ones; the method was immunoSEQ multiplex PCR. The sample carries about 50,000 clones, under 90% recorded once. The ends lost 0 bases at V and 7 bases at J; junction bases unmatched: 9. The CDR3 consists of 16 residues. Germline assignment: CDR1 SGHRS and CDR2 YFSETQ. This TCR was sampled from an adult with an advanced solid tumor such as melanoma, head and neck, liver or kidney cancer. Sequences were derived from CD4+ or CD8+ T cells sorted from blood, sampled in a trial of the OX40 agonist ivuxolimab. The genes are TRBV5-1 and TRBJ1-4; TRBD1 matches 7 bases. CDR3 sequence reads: CASSLAGGEGTEKLFF. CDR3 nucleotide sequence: TGCGCCAGCAGCTTGGCAGGGGGAGAGGGTACTGAAAAACTGTTTTTT.